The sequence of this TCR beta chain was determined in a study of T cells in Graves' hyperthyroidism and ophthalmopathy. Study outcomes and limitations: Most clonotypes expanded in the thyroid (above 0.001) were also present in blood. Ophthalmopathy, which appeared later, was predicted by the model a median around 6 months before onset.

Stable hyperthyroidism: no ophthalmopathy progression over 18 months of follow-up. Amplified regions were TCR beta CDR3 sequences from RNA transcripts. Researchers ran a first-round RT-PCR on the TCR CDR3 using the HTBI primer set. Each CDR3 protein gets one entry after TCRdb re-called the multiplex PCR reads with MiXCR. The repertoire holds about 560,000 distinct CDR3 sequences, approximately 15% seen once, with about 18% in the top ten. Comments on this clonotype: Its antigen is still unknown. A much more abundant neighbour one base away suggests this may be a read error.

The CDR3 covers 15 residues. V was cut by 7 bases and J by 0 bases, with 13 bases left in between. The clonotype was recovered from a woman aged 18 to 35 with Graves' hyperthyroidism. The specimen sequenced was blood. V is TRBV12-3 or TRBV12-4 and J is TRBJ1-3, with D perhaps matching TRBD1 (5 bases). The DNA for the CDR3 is TGTGCCAGCAATAAACGACAGATCTCTGGAAACACCATATATTTT. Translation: CASNKRQISGNTIYF.